There are many counts of the clone carrying this T cell receptor beta chain. The sample's time point: sample taken at primary tumor resection. Whole RNA, which was extracted from tumor, nontumor lung tissue or frozen PBMC, was sequenced without any cell sorting. This entry comes from a study of spatial heterogeneity in lung cancer. Looking at the study overall: Among detected sequences, beta-chain ones consistently exceeded alpha-chain ones in number.

Germline V gives CDR1 DFQATT, CDR2 SNEGSKA (reference sequence). Trimming removed 0 bases at V and 4 bases at J, with 13 bases between. The CDR3 loop spans 15 amino acids. TCRdb called the 5' RACE reads again in MiXCR, with one record for every CDR3 protein. The data contain tens of thousands of distinct CDR3 sequences, about 8% of them singletons. The receptor was isolated from a female donor with early-stage non-small cell lung cancer. J is TRBJ1-5 and V is TRBV20-1; D call uncertain. Material: PBMCs, obtained at surgery. The CDR3 region is CSARDILGANQPQHF. The CDR3 nucleotides read TGCAGTGCTAGAGATATTTTAGGAGCGAATCAGCCCCAGCATTTT.